This TCR beta chain was profiled in a study of neurological immune-mediated disorders. Points from the study as a whole: HTLV-1-associated myelopathy had the most TCR clonal expansion, while multiple sclerosis had the least, a level that fell below healthy controls. Because no CDR3 amino acid sequences were shared across subjects by expanded clones, private repertoires were suggested in all groups.

5'RACE with 10-nucleotide random UMIs produced the cDNA. TCRdb processed the 5' RACE reads anew with MiXCR; each CDR3 protein has one entry. Among about 55,000 distinct CDR3 sequences listed, about 4.2% were seen once. The unsorted libraries were prepared from 2 million PBMCs (stored at -80 C). The CDR3 length is 13 residues. The V and J ends lost 5 bases and 2 bases respectively, with 13 bases between them. Germline CDR1 reads DFQATT; CDR2 reads SNEGSKA (reference sequence). This clonotype was observed at least ten times. Its antigen is still unknown. This TCR was recovered from a man aged 50 or older with multiple sclerosis. Sequenced sample: PBMCs. This rearrangement joins TRBV20-1 to TRBJ2-7; perhaps TRBD1 as D (5 bases). The CDR3 spells CSAGAGFAYEQYF. Here the CDR3 DNA reads TGCAGTGCTGGGGCAGGGTTCGCCTACGAGCAGTACTTC.